This T cell receptor (beta chain) was identified in a study of T cells after yellow fever vaccination. By 5'RACE template switching, TCR cDNA was produced, with a universal primer site and UMIs added in the process. From the 5' RACE reads, TCRdb called clonotypes with MiXCR, one entry per CDR3 protein. The table lists about 220,000 distinct CDR3 sequences, roughly 3.3% of them singletons, with about 3.3% in the top ten. Study observations and caveats: Few clonotypes appeared in both CD4 and CD8 compartments. Weaker in magnitude, the secondary response showed a faster peak on day 5 versus 15.

This clonotype showed up many times. Its specificity is unknown. V gave up 3 bases and J gave up 6 bases, with 7 bases separating them. Germline CDR1 is SGHTA and CDR2 is FQGNSA. The CDR3 has 12 amino acids. This sequence originates from a man aged 18 to 29 who received the YFV17D yellow fever vaccine. The chain couples TRBV7-2 to TRBJ2-3, with D unresolved. Here the sequenced sample was CD4+ T cells sorted from PBMCs, taken 10 days after the yellow fever booster vaccination. Written as DNA, the CDR3 is TGTGCCAGCAGCTTCAGGTTCGATACGCAGTATTTT. This encodes CASSFRFDTQYF.